This TCR beta chain emerged from a study of intratumoral heterogeneity in liver cancer. In the study overall: Across the full approximately 13-patient cohort, most patients were male and a median age of 63 years was recorded. The study combined RNA-seq, DNA sequencing, TCR-seq and SNP array data from multiple regions of hepatocellular carcinoma specimens to study intratumor heterogeneity. The overall cohort comprised around 72 multiregional samples from roughly 15 HCC patients, with roughly 51 tumoral and approximately 20 adjacent nontumoral regions. Overall results and qualifications from the work: The authors acknowledged a relatively low patient number and under-sampled tumor-infiltrating lymphocyte representation as limitations.

The junction shows trimming of 6 bases on V and 1 base on J, plus 9 bases between the germline ends. CDR1 and CDR2 are read off the germline V gene as KGHSH and LQKENI. From cysteine to phenylalanine, the CDR3 is 13 amino acids long. Only CDR3 DNA remains: 39 bases, in frame from the first base. Every patient had early-stage hepatocellular carcinoma and went to surgical resection without receiving any prior therapy. The sampled areas showed no macroscopic signs of necrosis or hemorrhage. Multiple regions from two patients underwent TCR sequencing (ImmunoSeq). Frozen resection tissue samples were collected at least 1 cm apart from each other. Samples with the label N were taken from nontumoral liver tissue next to the tumor. Genomic DNA was isolated from bulk tissue with the DNeasy blood and tissue kit. Comments on this clone: What this receptor recognizes is not known. No clone much larger than this one lies a single base away; base qualities are absent.

Using the immunoSEQ assay, the TCR beta chain CDR3 regions were sequenced from genomic DNA. Primers annealing to V and J segments amplified rearranged VDJ segments. In the original analysis: The ImmunoSeq Analyzer software was used to compute clonality and richness metrics. Fisher's exact test, supplemented by a beta-binomial method for added stringency, was applied to identify differentially abundant clones between regions. The table was pulled from immuneACCESS by TCRdb, which kept in-frame rearrangements only. Such tables lose some clones; where checked, under half of the loss comes from unresolved V genes, and the rest has no known cause. Clone size and V and J calls were adopted from that table, with D and trimming inferred from the DNA. For this sample the table gives thousands of clones, of which approximately 62% were detected only once. The ten largest clonotypes hold 22% of the sample.

The chain was built from TRBV18 and TRBJ1-1; the D gene assignment is ambiguous. The sequence was collected from an older man with hepatocellular carcinoma. The material sequenced was tumor-adjacent normal tissue, taken before any cancer treatment. The nucleotide sequence is TGTGCCAGCTCCTCGGGCCGGAACACTGAAGCTTTCTTT. This translates into CASSSGRNTEAFF.